Below are 24 T cell receptor beta chains sequenced from a single sample in a study of blood T cells in healthy people across ages. A sample-barcoded 5' primer and a J-beta primer mix were used in a second PCR of about 7 to 12 cycles. MiXCR, applied by TCRdb to the 5' RACE reads, yields one record per CDR3 protein. In the table there are some 1.6 million distinct CDR3 sequences, about 31% of which are singletons. Sequenced: blood. The receptors were gathered from a woman in her twenties or thirties in good health.

The gene calls are TRBV2 and TRBJ1-1; no clear D gene. The ends were cut back, 7 bases at V and 3 bases at J, with 12 bases in the middle. CDR1 is SNHLY and CDR2 is FYNNEI in the germline V gene. The CDR3 has 13 amino acids. In DNA form, the CDR3 reads TGTGCCAGCAACTCAGATATGGACACTGAAGCTTTCTTT. Amino acids: CASNSDMDTEAFF.

This clonotype came up many times. The chain combines TRBV9 with TRBJ2-5; D not certain. Germline V gene lookup returns CDR1 SGDLS and CDR2 YYNGEE. CDR3 length: 13 amino acids. Trimming left V 2 bases short and J 0 bases short, with 5 bases between. CDR3 sequence: CASSVGDQETQYF. The CDR3 DNA follows: TGTGCCAGCAGCGTGGGTGACCAAGAGACCCAGTACTTC. The full variable domain, rest sourced from reference TRBV9 and TRBJ2-5, is DSGVTQTPKHLITATGQRVTLRCSPRSGDLSVYWYQQSLDQGLQFLIQYYNGEERAKGNILERFSAQQFPDLHSELNLSSLELGDSALYFCASSVGDQETQYFGPGTRLLVL.

This clonotype was recorded once. The CDR3 ends on some other residue instead of the conserved phenylalanine or tryptophan, so this is likely a read error. The CDR3 nucleotides are TGTGCCAGCAGCTTTCCCCAGGACAGCAACACAGATACGCAGTATGTT. Translated: CASSFPQDSNTDTQYV. J is TRBJ2-3 and V is TRBV7-9; a weak D match, TRBD1 (6 bases). V was trimmed by 3 bases and J by 2 bases, leaving 15 bases between them. This CDR3 has 16 amino acids. Germline values: CDR1 SEHNR, CDR2 FQNEAQ (reference sequence).

The V and J genes are TRBV29-1 and TRBJ1-1, with 7 bases matching TRBD1. The ends lost 6 bases at V and 1 base at J; junction bases unmatched: 11. This CDR3 is 15 amino acids long. Germline V lookup: CDR1 SQVTM, CDR2 ANQGSEA. The CDR3, as DNA: TGCAGCGTCGAGGAATCAGGGGGAGCGAACACTGAAGCTTTCTTT. This gives the protein CSVEESGGANTEAFF.

In its sample, this clonotype was seen a few times. The gene calls are TRBV30 and TRBJ2-7; D is unresolved. In germline, CDR1 is GTSNPN, CDR2 SVGIG (reference sequence). V was trimmed by 2 bases and J by 5 bases, leaving 10 bases between them. The CDR3 has 12 amino acids. In DNA form, the CDR3 reads TGTGCCTGGAGTAGTGGGTTGAACGAGCAGTACTTC. It is translated as CAWSSGLNEQYF.

The chain is built from TRBV5-1 and TRBJ2-1; tentative D call: TRBD2 (5 bases). The germline V gene has CDR1 SGHRS and CDR2 YFSETQ. This CDR3 has 15 residues. Trimming stripped 4 bases from V and 9 bases from J, with 20 bases between. Here the CDR3 reads CASSITRAAGGEQFF. The CDR3, as DNA: TGCGCCAGCAGCATTACTAGGGCCGCAGGAGGTGAGCAGTTCTTC.

The chain links TRBV7-2 to TRBJ1-2, with D unclear. The CDR3 has 12 amino acids. Germline CDR1 is SGHTA and CDR2 is FQGNSA. With 5 bases removed from V and 8 bases from J, the gap between germline ends came to 12 bases. CDR3 loop: CASSRVEEGYTF. The CDR3 region has the DNA TGTGCCAGCAGCCGGGTAGAGGAAGGCTACACCTTC.

The genes are TRBV5-4 and TRBJ1-1, with TRBD1 identical over 8 bases. This CDR3 region has 15 residues. J gave up 4 bases and V 4 bases, and 9 bases lay outside the gene matches. Germline V gene data show CDR1 as SGHNT and CDR2 as YYREEE (reference sequence). CDR3 nucleotide sequence: TGTGCCAGCAGCCTAAAAATACAGGGGGGCACTGAAGCTTTCTTT. Translated, it gives CASSLKIQGGTEAFF.

This clonotype was observed a handful of times. The V call is TRBV28, the J call TRBJ1-1; tentatively, D is TRBD1 (5 bases). Looked up from germline, CDR1 is MDHEN and CDR2 is SYDVKM. The CDR3 is made up of 12 amino acids. V was shortened by 7 bases and J by 7 bases, with 13 bases between the two germline ends. CDR3 nucleotide sequence: TGTGCCAGCAACAACCGTAGGGGTGAAGCTTTCTTT. Translating it yields CASNNRRGEAFF.

The chain has TRBV7-2 and TRBJ2-5; 10 bases line up with TRBD2. In germline, CDR1 is SGHTA, CDR2 FQGNSA. The CDR3 runs to 15 residues. V trimming: 5 bases; J trimming: 5 bases; junction bases outside the gene matches: 8. CDR3 bases: TGTGCCAGCAGCAACCAGCGGGGGGGCGGGGAGACCCAGTACTTC. It specifies CASSNQRGGGETQYF.

This clonotype has at least ten counts. J is TRBJ2-7 and V is TRBV20-1; 9 nucleotides match TRBD1. The germline V gene has CDR1 DFQATT and CDR2 SNEGSKA (reference sequence). The CDR3 contains 15 residues. V dropped 0 bases and J dropped 5; count of bases not matched to a gene: 8. CDR3 protein: CSARDSTGGNNEQYF. In DNA, the CDR3 is TGCAGTGCTAGAGATAGCACAGGGGGCAACAACGAGCAGTACTTC.

This clonotype was counted between two and nine times. V and J are TRBV5-1 and TRBJ2-6; no clear D gene. The germline CDR1 and CDR2 sequences are SGHRS and YFSETQ. The ends were cut back, 1 base at V and 2 bases at J, with 10 bases in the middle. The CDR3 is 16 residues long. The CDR3 loop is CASSLPRRTGANVLTF. The CDR3 bases are TGCGCCAGCAGCTTGCCCCGCAGGACTGGGGCCAACGTCCTGACTTTC.

With respect to this clonotype: At one end the junction does not follow the germline gene, possibly because of a read error. This rearrangement joins TRBV7-2 to TRBJ2-5, with 8 bases that match TRBD1. The CDR3 contains 15 residues. The germline V gene has CDR1 SGHTA and CDR2 FQGNSA. CDR3 nucleotides: TGTGCCGGCAGTAAAATCCGACAGGGGTCAGAGACCCAGTACTTC. Residues: CAGSKIRQGSETQYF.

The sample holds a few counts of this clonotype. This chain joins TRBV29-1 and TRBJ2-6; D uncertain. The V gene's germline CDR1 is SQVTM and CDR2 ANQGSEA. Trimming cost V 5 bases and J 0 bases, with 11 bases left between them. The CDR3 totals 15 residues. This CDR3 reads CSVSRPSSGANVLTF. In DNA, the CDR3 is TGCAGCGTTTCCCGCCCCAGCTCTGGGGCCAACGTCCTGACTTTC.

This clonotype has only one observation. This sequence joins TRBV20-1 and TRBJ2-7; 9 nucleotides line up with TRBD2. Germline V CDR1 and CDR2: DFQATT, SNEGSKA (reference sequence). The CDR3 extends over 13 amino acids. The V gene end was trimmed by 1 base and the J gene end by 6 bases; junction bases not matched to a gene: 4. The CDR3 is CSARASGVPEQYF. The CDR3 region has the DNA TGCAGTGCTAGAGCTAGCGGGGTACCCGAGCAGTACTTC.

The chain carries TRBV27 and TRBJ2-1; 12 positions match TRBD1. This CDR3 has 14 residues. V lost 5 bases to trimming and J lost 7 bases; unmatched junction nucleotides: 3. Germline CDR1 reads MNHEY; CDR2 reads SMNVEV (reference sequence). The CDR3 nucleotides are TGTGCCAGCAGTGGGGACAGGGGGCAGAATGAGCAGTTCTTC. It is translated as CASSGDRGQNEQFF.

The rearrangement links TRBV27 to TRBJ2-2; D not certain. The CDR3 has 13 amino acids. CDR1 and CDR2 (germline): MNHEY, SMNVEV (reference sequence). V was clipped by 7 bases and J by 2 bases, with 8 bases between them. Here the CDR3 DNA reads TGTGCCAGCAAAAACCCCAACACCGGGGAGCTGTTTTTT. Encoded protein: CASKNPNTGELFF.

The chain combines TRBV5-1 with TRBJ2-1; TRBD2 matches at 8 bases. The CDR3 runs 15 residues. CDR1 and CDR2 from the germline V gene are SGHRS and YFSETQ. V lost 1 base and J lost 6; bases outside the gene matches: 6. The CDR3 DNA sequence: TGCGCCAGCAGCTTGCGGGGACTAGAAATCAATGAGCAGTTCTTC. It is translated as CASSLRGLEINEQFF. The full variable domain, with the rest looked up from reference TRBV5-1 and TRBJ2-1, is KAGVTQTPRYLIKTRGQQVTLSCSPISGHRSVSWYQQTPGQGLQFLFEYFSETQRNKGNFPGRFSGRQFSNSRSEMNVSTLELGDSALYLCASSLRGLEINEQFFGPGTRLTVL.

The chain couples TRBV10-3 to TRBJ2-7, with 8 positions matching TRBD1. Trimming at V came to 4 bases and at J to 0 bases, leaving 5 bases not matched to a gene. The CDR3 totals 15 residues. From germline, CDR1 is ENHRY and CDR2 SYGVKD. The CDR3 DNA reads as TGTGCCATCAGTGCGCAGGGGGCCCTCTCCTACGAGCAGTACTTC. Translated: CAISAQGALSYEQYF.

The sample holds a few counts of this clonotype. V gene TRBV6-5 combines with J gene TRBJ1-5; TRBD1 aligns across 7 bases. Germline lookup yields CDR1 MNHEY and CDR2 SVGAGI. This CDR3 contains 15 residues. The trim removed 0 bases at V and 2 bases at J, leaving 1 base unmatched. CDR3 coding DNA: TGTGCCAGCAGTTACTCGGGGACAGGCAATCAGCCCCAGCATTTT. Translation gives CASSYSGTGNQPQHF.

This clonotype was seen many times. The gene calls are TRBV29-1 and TRBJ2-3; 10 positions agree with TRBD1. The CDR3 runs to 14 residues. V shed 6 bases, J shed 8 bases, and the junction held 11 bases outside the gene matches. Germline CDR1 reads SQVTM; CDR2 reads ANQGSEA. CDR3: CSVGGTGDWGTQYF. The CDR3 DNA follows: TGCAGCGTCGGAGGGACAGGGGATTGGGGTACGCAGTATTTT.

To note about this clonotype: Because it lacks the conserved phenylalanine or tryptophan at the end, this CDR3 is likely a read error. The chain uses TRBV9 and TRBJ2-5, with a tentative D call TRBD2 (5 bases). The end of the DNA is better explained by TRBJ2-7, so the J call may be wrong. This CDR3 is 14 amino acids long. Germline V gene lookup returns CDR1 SGDLS and CDR2 YYNGEE. The CDR3 spells CASSVSGDPYEQYC. CDR3 nucleotide sequence: TGTGCCAGCAGCGTATCCGGGGATCCCTACGAGCAGTACTGC.

This clonotype was counted only a few times. V usage is TRBV20-1 and J usage is TRBJ2-3; D remains ambiguous. The CDR3 extends over 14 amino acids. Trimming removed 6 bases from V and 5 bases from J, with 18 bases in between. Germline V gene sequence: CDR1 DFQATT, CDR2 SNEGSKA (reference sequence). The CDR3 is CSADWTLEGDTQYF. The CDR3 DNA follows: TGCAGTGCCGATTGGACGCTCGAAGGAGATACGCAGTATTTT.

The J gene is TRBJ2-5, the V gene TRBV20-1; unclear D gene. V was cut by 3 bases and J by 5 bases, with 10 bases left in between. CDR3 size: 12 residues. CDR1 and CDR2 from the germline V gene are DFQATT and SNEGSKA (reference sequence). The CDR3 nucleotides read TGCAGTGCTAGTGGATCGGGTGAGACCCAGTACTTC. This codes for CSASGSGETQYF.